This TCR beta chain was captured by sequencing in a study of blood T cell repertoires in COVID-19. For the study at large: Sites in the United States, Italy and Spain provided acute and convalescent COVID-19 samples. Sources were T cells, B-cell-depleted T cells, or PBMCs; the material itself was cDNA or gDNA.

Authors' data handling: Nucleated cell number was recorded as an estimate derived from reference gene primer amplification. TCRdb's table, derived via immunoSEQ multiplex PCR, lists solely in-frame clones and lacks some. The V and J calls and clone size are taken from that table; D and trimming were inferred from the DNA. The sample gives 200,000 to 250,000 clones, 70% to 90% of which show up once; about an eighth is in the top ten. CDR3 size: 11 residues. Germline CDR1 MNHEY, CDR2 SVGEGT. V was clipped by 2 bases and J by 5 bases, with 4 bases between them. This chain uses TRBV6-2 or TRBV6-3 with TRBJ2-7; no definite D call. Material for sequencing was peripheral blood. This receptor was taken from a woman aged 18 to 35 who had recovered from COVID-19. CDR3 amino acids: CASSYPDEQYF. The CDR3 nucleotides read TGTGCCAGCAGTTACCCGGACGAGCAGTACTTC.